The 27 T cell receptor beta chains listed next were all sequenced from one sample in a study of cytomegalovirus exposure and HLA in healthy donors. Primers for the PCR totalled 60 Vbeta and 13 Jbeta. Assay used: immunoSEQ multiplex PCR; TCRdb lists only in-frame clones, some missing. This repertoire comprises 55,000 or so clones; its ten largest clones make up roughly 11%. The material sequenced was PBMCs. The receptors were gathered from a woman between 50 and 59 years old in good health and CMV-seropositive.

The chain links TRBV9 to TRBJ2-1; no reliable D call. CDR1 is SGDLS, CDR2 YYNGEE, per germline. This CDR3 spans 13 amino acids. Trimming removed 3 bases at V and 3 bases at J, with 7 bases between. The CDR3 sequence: CASSAPDYNEQFF. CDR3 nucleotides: TGTGCCAGCAGCGCCCCAGACTACAATGAGCAGTTCTTC.

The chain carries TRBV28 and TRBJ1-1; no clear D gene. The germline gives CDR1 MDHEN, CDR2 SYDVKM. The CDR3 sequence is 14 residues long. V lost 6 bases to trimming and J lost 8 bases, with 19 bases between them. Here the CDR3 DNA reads TGTGCCAGCAGCCGTACCGTCCGCAGTAGCGAAGCTTTCTTT. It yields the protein CASSRTVRSSEAFF.

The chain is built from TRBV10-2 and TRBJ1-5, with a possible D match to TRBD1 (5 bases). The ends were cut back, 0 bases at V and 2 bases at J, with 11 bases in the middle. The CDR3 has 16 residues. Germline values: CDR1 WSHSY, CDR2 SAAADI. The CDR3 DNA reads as TGCGCCAGCAGTGAGTCACAGGTGGTGGGCAATCAGCCCCAGCATTTT. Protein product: CASSESQVVGNQPQHF.

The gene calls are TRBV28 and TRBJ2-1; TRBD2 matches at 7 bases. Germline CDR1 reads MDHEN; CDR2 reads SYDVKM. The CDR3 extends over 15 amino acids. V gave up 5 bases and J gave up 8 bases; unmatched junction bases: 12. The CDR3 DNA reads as TGTGCCAGCAGTCCCGGACTAGGGCATTGGGATGAGCAGTTCTTC. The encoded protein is CASSPGLGHWDEQFF.

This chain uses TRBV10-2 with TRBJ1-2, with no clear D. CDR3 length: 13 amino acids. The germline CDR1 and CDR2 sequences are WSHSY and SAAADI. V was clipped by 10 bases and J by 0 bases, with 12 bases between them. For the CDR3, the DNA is TGCGCCACAGAGGCAGCTACTAACTATGGCTACACCTTC. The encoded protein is CATEAATNYGYTF.

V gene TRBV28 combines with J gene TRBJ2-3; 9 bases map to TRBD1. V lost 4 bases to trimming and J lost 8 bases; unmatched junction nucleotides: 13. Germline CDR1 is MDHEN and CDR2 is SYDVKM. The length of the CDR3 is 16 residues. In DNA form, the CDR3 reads TGTGCCAGCAGTTCCTACACCGGGACAGGGTCAGCTACGCAGTATTTT. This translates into CASSSYTGTGSATQYF.

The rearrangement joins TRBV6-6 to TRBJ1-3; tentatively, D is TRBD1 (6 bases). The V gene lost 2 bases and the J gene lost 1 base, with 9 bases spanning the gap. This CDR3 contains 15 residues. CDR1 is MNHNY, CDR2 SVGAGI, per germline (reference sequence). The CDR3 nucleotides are TGTGCCAGCAGTTACACCACAGGGTCTGGAAACACCATATATTTT. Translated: CASSYTTGSGNTIYF.

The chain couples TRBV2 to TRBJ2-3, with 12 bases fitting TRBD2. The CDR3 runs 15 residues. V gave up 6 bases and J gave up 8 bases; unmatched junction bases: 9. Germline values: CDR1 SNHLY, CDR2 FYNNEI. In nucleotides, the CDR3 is TGTGCCAGCAGCTATACTAGCGGGGGGTCCGGTACGCAGTATTTT. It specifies CASSYTSGGSGTQYF.

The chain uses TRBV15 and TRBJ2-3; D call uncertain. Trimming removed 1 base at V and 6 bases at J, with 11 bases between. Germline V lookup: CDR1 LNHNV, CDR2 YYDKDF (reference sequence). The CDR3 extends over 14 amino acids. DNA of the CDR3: TGTGCCACCAGCAGAGGGGCACCTCGGGATACGCAGTATTTT. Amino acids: CATSRGAPRDTQYF.

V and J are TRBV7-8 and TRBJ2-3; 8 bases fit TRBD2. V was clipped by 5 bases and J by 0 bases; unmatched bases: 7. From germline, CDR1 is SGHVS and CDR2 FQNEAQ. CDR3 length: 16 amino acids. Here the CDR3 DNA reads TGTGCCAGCAGCCAGCGGGAGAGACCTAGCACAGATACGCAGTATTTT. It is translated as CASSQRERPSTDTQYF. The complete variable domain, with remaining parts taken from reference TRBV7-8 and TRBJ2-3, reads GAGVSQSPRYKVAKRGQDVALRCDPISGHVSLFWYQQALGQGPEFLTYFQNEAQLDKSGLPSDRFFAERPEGSVSTLKIQRTQQEDSAVYLCASSQRERPSTDTQYFGPGTRLTVL.

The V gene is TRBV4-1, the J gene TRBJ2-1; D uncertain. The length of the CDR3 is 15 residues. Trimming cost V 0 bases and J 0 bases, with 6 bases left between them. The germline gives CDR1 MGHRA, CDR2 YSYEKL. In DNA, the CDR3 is TGCGCCAGCAGCCAAGAATTCGGCTCCTACAATGAGCAGTTCTTC. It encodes CASSQEFGSYNEQFF.

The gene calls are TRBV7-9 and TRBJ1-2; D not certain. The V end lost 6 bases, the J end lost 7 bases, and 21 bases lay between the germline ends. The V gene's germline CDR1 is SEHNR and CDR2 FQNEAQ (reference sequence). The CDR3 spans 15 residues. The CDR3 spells CASRGGPSRAGGYTF. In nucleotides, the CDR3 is TGTGCCAGCAGAGGAGGACCCTCCCGGGCGGGTGGCTACACCTTC.

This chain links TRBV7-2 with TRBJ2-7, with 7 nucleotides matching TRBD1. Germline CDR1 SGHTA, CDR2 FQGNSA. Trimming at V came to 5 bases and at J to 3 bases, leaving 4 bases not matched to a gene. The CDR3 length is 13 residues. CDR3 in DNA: TGTGCCAGCAGCACCCGGGACAGCTACGAGCAGTACTTC. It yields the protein CASSTRDSYEQYF.

For the CDR3, the DNA is TGCGCCAGCAGCTTGGGGACAGCCCTAGAGACCCAGTACTTC. This codes for CASSLGTALETQYF. The V call is TRBV5-1, the J call TRBJ2-5, with a possible D match to TRBD1 (6 bases). Germline V lookup: CDR1 SGHRS, CDR2 YFSETQ. V gave up 0 bases and J gave up 4 bases, with 10 bases separating them. The CDR3 contains 14 residues.

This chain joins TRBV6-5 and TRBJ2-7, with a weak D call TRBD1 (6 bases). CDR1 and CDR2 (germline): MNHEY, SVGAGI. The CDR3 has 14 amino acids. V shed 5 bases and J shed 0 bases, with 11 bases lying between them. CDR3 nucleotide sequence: TGTGCCAGCAGTCGACAGGCACCCTCCTACGAGCAGTACTTC. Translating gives CASSRQAPSYEQYF.

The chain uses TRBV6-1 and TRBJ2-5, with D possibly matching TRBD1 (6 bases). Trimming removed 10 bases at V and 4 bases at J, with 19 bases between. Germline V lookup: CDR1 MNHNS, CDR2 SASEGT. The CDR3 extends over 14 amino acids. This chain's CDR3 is CATHGQHHRETQYF. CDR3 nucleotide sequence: TGTGCCACGCACGGACAGCACCACCGAGAGACCCAGTACTTC.

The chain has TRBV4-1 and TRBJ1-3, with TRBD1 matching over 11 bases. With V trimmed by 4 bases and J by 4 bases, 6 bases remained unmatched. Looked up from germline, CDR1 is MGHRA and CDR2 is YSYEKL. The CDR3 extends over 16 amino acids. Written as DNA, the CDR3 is TGCGCCAGCAGCCCCCGGGACAGGGGGTTAGGAAACACCATATATTTT. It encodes CASSPRDRGLGNTIYF.

This CDR3 is CASSLAGRNTGELFF. The CDR3 DNA reads TGTGCCAGCAGCTTGGCCGGTAGGAACACCGGGGAGCTGTTTTTT. This rearrangement joins TRBV5-6 to TRBJ2-2; D call uncertain. V lost 0 bases to trimming and J lost 1 base, with 7 bases between them. Germline CDR1 SGHDT, CDR2 YYEEEE. The CDR3 consists of 15 residues.

The CDR3 bases are TGTGCCAGCAGCTCGAGTGCGACAGGGAGAGCTTTCTTT. This gives the protein CASSSSATGRAFF. V gene TRBV7-7 combines with J gene TRBJ1-1, with 7 bases identical to TRBD1. Germline V CDR1 and CDR2: SSHAT, FNYEAQ (reference sequence). The CDR3 is made up of 13 amino acids. V lost 4 bases to trimming and J lost 10 bases; unmatched junction nucleotides: 9.

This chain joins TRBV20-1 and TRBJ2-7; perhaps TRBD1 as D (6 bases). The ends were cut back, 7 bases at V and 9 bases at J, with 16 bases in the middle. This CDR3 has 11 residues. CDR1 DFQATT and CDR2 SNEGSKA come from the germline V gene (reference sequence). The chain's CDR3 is CSGAGSQGQYF. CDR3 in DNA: TGCAGTGGGGCGGGCTCACAGGGGCAGTACTTC.

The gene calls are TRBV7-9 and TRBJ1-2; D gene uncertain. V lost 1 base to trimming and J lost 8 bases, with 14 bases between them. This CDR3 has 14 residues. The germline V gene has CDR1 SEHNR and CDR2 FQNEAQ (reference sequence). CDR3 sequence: CASSLVSAGGGYTF. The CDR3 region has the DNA TGTGCCAGCAGCTTAGTCTCAGCAGGTGGCGGCTACACCTTC.

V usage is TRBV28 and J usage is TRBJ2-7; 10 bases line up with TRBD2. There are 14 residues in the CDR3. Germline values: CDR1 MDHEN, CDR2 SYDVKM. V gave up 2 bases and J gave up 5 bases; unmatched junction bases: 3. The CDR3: CASSLDSGRNEQYF. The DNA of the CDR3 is TGTGCCAGCAGTTTAGATAGCGGGAGGAACGAGCAGTACTTC. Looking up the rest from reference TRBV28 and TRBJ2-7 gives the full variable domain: DVKVTQSSRYLVKRTGEKVFLECVQDMDHENMFWYRQDPGLGLRLIYFSYDVKMKEKGDIPEGYSVSREKKERFSLILESASTNQTSMYLCASSLDSGRNEQYFGPGTRLTVT.

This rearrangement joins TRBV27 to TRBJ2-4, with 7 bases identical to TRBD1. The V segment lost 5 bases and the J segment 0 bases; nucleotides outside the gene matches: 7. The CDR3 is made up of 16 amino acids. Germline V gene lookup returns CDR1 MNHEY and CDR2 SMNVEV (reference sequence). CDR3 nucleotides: TGTGCCAGCAGTCCTGGGCAGGGGGTAGCCAAAAACATTCAGTACTTC. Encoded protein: CASSPGQGVAKNIQYF.

The DNA of the CDR3 is TGTGCCAGTAGTATAGATCCGGGCGGGGGATCCAATCAGCCCCAGCATTTT. Protein: CASSIDPGGGSNQPQHF. The J gene is TRBJ1-5, the V gene TRBV19; tentative D call: TRBD1 (5 bases). The CDR3 extends over 17 amino acids. V was clipped by 0 bases and J by 3 bases, with 15 bases between them. Germline lookup yields CDR1 LNHDA and CDR2 SQIVND (reference sequence).

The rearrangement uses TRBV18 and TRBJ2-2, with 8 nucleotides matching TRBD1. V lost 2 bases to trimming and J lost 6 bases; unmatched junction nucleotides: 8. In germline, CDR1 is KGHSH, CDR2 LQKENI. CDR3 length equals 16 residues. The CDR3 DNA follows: TGTGCCAGCTCACCAGGACAGGGCCTCGGATCCGGGGAGCTGTTTTTT. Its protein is CASSPGQGLGSGELFF.

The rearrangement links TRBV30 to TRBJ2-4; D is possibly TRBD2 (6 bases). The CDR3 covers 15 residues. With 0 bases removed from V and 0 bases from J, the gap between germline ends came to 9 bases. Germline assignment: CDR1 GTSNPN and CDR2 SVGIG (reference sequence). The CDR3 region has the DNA TGTGCCTGGAGTGTACCGGGGGTAGCCAAAAACATTCAGTACTTC. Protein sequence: CAWSVPGVAKNIQYF.

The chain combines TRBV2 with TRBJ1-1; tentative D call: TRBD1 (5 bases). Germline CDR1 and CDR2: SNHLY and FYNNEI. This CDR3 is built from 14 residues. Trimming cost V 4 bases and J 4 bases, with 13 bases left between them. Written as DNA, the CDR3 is TGTGCCAGCAGTGTTTCCAGGGTCACCACTGAAGCTTTCTTT. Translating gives CASSVSRVTTEAFF. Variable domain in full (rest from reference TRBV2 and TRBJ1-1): EPEVTQTPSHQVTQMGQEVILRCVPISNHLYFYWYRQILGQKVEFLVSFYNNEISEKSEIFDDQFSVERPDGSNFTLKIRSTKLEDSAMYFCASSVSRVTTEAFFGQGTRLTVV.